This T cell receptor beta chain was sequenced in a study of blood T cell repertoires in COVID-19. Here immunoSEQ multiplex PCR was the method, and the copy in TCRdb shows in-frame clones only, minus some. The data show about 180,000 clones, with about 80% seen just once and roughly 14% held by the top ten. CDR3 length equals 15 residues. With V trimmed by 4 bases and J by 3 bases, 6 bases remained unmatched. Germline values: CDR1 SGHVS, CDR2 FQNEAQ. All enrollees were roughly 18 to 90 years old and from 20 to 25 US areas. Participants reported their clinical history, and cohort assignment relied on those reports.

The chain joins TRBV7-8 to TRBJ1-1; TRBD1 aligns across 9 bases. This clonotype originated in a man between 60 and 75 years old who had been exposed to COVID-19. Sequencing was carried out using PBMCs or T cells enriched from blood (not recorded which). The CDR3 DNA reads TGTGCCAGCAGCTCATCGACAGGGGGGTACACTGAAGCTTTCTTT. This sequence encodes CASSSSTGGYTEAFF.